One TCR beta chain is described in this entry. Its antigen is still unknown. Germline CDR1 is DFQATT and CDR2 is SNEGSKA (reference sequence). The CDR3 has 15 amino acids. Trimming stripped 0 bases from V and 5 bases from J, with 13 bases between. Unique molecular identifiers were incorporated during preparation of the TCRbeta library. TCRdb reprocessed the PCR reads with MiXCR, giving one entry per CDR3 protein. Of 550,000 to 800,000 distinct CDR3 sequences listed, around 13% were seen once; the top ten hold 0.65% to 0.9%. These data belong to a study of T-cell reconstitution after alpha-beta-depleted transplantation in children. Points from the study as a whole: T-cell counts and diversity at one year following transplant were attributed mainly to newly produced T cells. The origin of alpha-beta T cells about two months after transplant was reportedly several hundred expanded graft clones.

The TCR originated in a girl aged 2 to 10 with congenital amegakaryocytic thrombocytopenia, due to receive a stem cell transplant. The starting material was PBMCs, obtained before TCRalphabeta/CD19-depleted stem cell transplant. The chain carries TRBV20-1 and TRBJ1-4, with D tentatively TRBD1 (5 bases). The CDR3 spells CSARDWGGSNEKLFF. The CDR3 DNA follows: TGCAGTGCTAGAGATTGGGGGGGATCCAATGAAAAACTGTTTTTT.